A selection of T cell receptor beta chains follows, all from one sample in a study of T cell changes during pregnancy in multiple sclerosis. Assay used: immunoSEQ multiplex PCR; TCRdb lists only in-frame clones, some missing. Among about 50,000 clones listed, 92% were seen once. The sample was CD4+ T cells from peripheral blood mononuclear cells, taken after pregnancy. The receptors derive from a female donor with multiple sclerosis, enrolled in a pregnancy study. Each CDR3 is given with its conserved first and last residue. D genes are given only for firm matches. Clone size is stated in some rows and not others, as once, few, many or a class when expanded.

CDR3 DNA: TGTGCCAGCAGCTTCGGACTAGCGGACTACGAGCAGTACTTC
CDR3 protein: CASSFGLADYEQYF
V gene: TRBV9
J gene: TRBJ2-7
clone size: .
D gene: TRBD2

CDR3 DNA: TGTGCCAGCAGCTCAGGACAGAGCTCCTACGAGCAGTACTTC
CDR3 protein: CASSSGQSSYEQYF
V gene: TRBV7-8
J gene: TRBJ2-7
clone size: .
D gene: .

CDR3 DNA: TGTGCCAGCAGTGGCGGGGCGCGGGGCCACGAGCAGTACTTC
CDR3 protein: CASSGGARGHEQYF
V gene: TRBV25-1
J gene: TRBJ2-7
clone size: .
D gene: .

CDR3 DNA: TGTGCCAGCGGAGCGGGAGGGACCGGGGAGCTGTTTTTT
CDR3 protein: CASGAGGTGELFF
V gene: TRBV11-3
J gene: TRBJ2-2
clone size: .
D gene: TRBD2

CDR3 DNA: TGTGCCAGCAGGAGGACTATTCAAGAGACCCAGTACTTC
CDR3 protein: CASRRTIQETQYF
V gene: TRBV6-5
J gene: TRBJ2-5
clone size: .
D gene: .

CDR3 DNA: TGCGCCAGCAGCCCAGGGGCAGTCGGGGAGCTGTTTTTT
CDR3 protein: CASSPGAVGELFF
V gene: TRBV5-1
J gene: TRBJ2-2
clone size: .
D gene: .

CDR3 DNA: TGTGCCAGCAGCCAAGATCTTGGCGGAAGCACAGATACGCAGTATTTT
CDR3 protein: CASSQDLGGSTDTQYF
V gene: TRBV4-2
J gene: TRBJ2-3
clone size: .
D gene: .

CDR3 DNA: TGTGCCAGCAGCGTAGCCCTGGCCACAGATACGCAGTATTTT
CDR3 protein: CASSVALATDTQYF
V gene: TRBV9
J gene: TRBJ2-3
clone size: .
D gene: .

CDR3 DNA: TGTGCCAGCAGCGCCGGGACATCTGGAAACACCATATATTTT
CDR3 protein: CASSAGTSGNTIYF
V gene: TRBV7-9
J gene: TRBJ1-3
clone size: .
D gene: .

CDR3 DNA: TGTGCCACCTCCCTAGAGCCCTTTCGTAGGGAGCAGTACTTC
CDR3 protein: CATSLEPFRREQYF
V gene: TRBV15
J gene: TRBJ2-7
clone size: .
D gene: .

CDR3 DNA: TGTGCCAGCAGTGCTGGGACTAGCGGGTTCTACGAGCAGTACTTC
CDR3 protein: CASSAGTSGFYEQYF
V gene: TRBV6-1
J gene: TRBJ2-7
clone size: .
D gene: TRBD2

CDR3 DNA: TGTGCCAGCAGCGAGGGCGGGACTAGCAGCGAGCAGTTCTTC
CDR3 protein: CASSEGGTSSEQFF
V gene: TRBV9
J gene: TRBJ2-1
clone size: .
D gene: TRBD2

CDR3 DNA: TGTGCCAGCAGACTAGGACAGGGACCCTACAATGAGCAGTTCTTC
CDR3 protein: CASRLGQGPYNEQFF
V gene: TRBV6-5
J gene: TRBJ2-1
clone size: .
D gene: TRBD1

CDR3 DNA: TGTGCTAGTGATTTATTTCCGGGCAATGAGCAGTTCTTC
CDR3 protein: CASDLFPGNEQFF
V gene: TRBV12-5
J gene: TRBJ2-1
clone size: .
D gene: .

CDR3 DNA: TGTGCCAGCAGCTTAGGTCCGGGACAGGTCTATGGCTACACCTTC
CDR3 protein: CASSLGPGQVYGYTF
V gene: TRBV11-2
J gene: TRBJ1-2
clone size: .
D gene: TRBD1

CDR3 DNA: TGTGCCAGCAGTTCCAATGTGGGGGGTGAAAAACTGTTTTTT
CDR3 protein: CASSSNVGGEKLFF
V gene: TRBV28
J gene: TRBJ1-4
clone size: .
D gene: .

CDR3 DNA: TGTGCCAGCAGTGGCCCTAGCGGGAGAGGGGTAAGCTCCTACGAGCAGTACTTC
CDR3 protein: CASSGPSGRGVSSYEQYF
V gene: TRBV25-1
J gene: TRBJ2-7
clone size: .
D gene: TRBD2

CDR3 DNA: TGTGCCTGGAGTGCAACGGGACTAATAAAAGAGACCCAGTACTTC
CDR3 protein: CAWSATGLIKETQYF
V gene: TRBV30
J gene: TRBJ2-5
clone size: .
D gene: TRBD2

CDR3 DNA: TGTGCCAGCAGCTTGACCGGGACTGGCCTATACAATGAGCAGTTCTTC
CDR3 protein: CASSLTGTGLYNEQFF
V gene: TRBV7-2
J gene: TRBJ2-1
clone size: .
D gene: .

CDR3 DNA: TGTGCCAGCAGCCAAGAGAGGGTTAGCGGGAGTAATGAGCAGTTCTTC
CDR3 protein: CASSQERVSGSNEQFF
V gene: TRBV14
J gene: TRBJ2-1
clone size: .
D gene: TRBD2

CDR3 DNA: TGTGCCAGCTCCATCAGGGATAAGTCAGATACGCAGTATTTT
CDR3 protein: CASSIRDKSDTQYF
V gene: TRBV18
J gene: TRBJ2-3
clone size: .
D gene: .

CDR3 DNA: TGTGCCAGCAACTCTCGAGGGTATGGGTCGAACACCGGGGAGCTGTTTTTT
CDR3 protein: CASNSRGYGSNTGELFF
V gene: TRBV5-6
J gene: TRBJ2-2
clone size: .
D gene: .

CDR3 DNA: TGTGCCTGGAGTGCTTCCGGTGGTAGCGGCTCTCTGAACACCGGGGAGCTGTTTTTT
CDR3 protein: CAWSASGGSGSLNTGELFF
V gene: TRBV30
J gene: TRBJ2-2
clone size: .
D gene: .

CDR3 DNA: TGTGCCACCAGCAGAAGGACAGGGGGCGATGAAAAACTGTTTTTT
CDR3 protein: CATSRRTGGDEKLFF
V gene: TRBV15
J gene: TRBJ1-4
clone size: .
D gene: TRBD1

CDR3 DNA: TGTGCCAGCAGAGGTCCCGGAAGGGGGGGCACTGAAGCTTTCTTT
CDR3 protein: CASRGPGRGGTEAFF
V gene: TRBV28
J gene: TRBJ1-1
clone size: once
D gene: .

CDR3 DNA: TGTGCCAGCAGCCCGACAGGCGACTATGGCTACACCTTC
CDR3 protein: CASSPTGDYGYTF
V gene: TRBV4-2
J gene: TRBJ1-2
clone size: .
D gene: .

CDR3 DNA: TGCGCCAGCAGCTTGGAACAACCCCAAGAGACCCAGTACTTC
CDR3 protein: CASSLEQPQETQYF
V gene: TRBV5-1
J gene: TRBJ2-5
clone size: .
D gene: .

CDR3 DNA: TGTGCCAGCAGTTTCGGCCGGGGGGCGGCTGACGAAAAACTGTTTTTT
CDR3 protein: CASSFGRGAADEKLFF
V gene: TRBV27
J gene: TRBJ1-4
clone size: .
D gene: .

CDR3 DNA: TGTGCCAGTAGTGCACTCCGGGACAGGGGGTACGAGCAGTACTTC
CDR3 protein: CASSALRDRGYEQYF
V gene: TRBV19
J gene: TRBJ2-7
clone size: few
D gene: TRBD1

CDR3 DNA: TGTGCCAGCAGTGAGTTGGGACAGGGATTGTCTGGGGCCAACGTCCTGACTTTC
CDR3 protein: CASSELGQGLSGANVLTF
V gene: TRBV6-4
J gene: TRBJ2-6
clone size: .
D gene: TRBD1

CDR3 DNA: TGTGCCAGTAGTATCACAGACCCCCTCTACGAGCAGTACTTC
CDR3 protein: CASSITDPLYEQYF
V gene: TRBV19
J gene: TRBJ2-7
clone size: .
D gene: .

CDR3 DNA: TGCGCCAGCAGTCGGCAACGGGCACCTAAGGGGCCGAGCGAGCAGTACTTC
CDR3 protein: CASSRQRAPKGPSEQYF
V gene: TRBV23-1
J gene: TRBJ2-7
clone size: .
D gene: .

CDR3 DNA: TGCAGCGTTGCTAGTGGGGGACAACCGTCCCAAGAGACCCAGTACTTC
CDR3 protein: CSVASGGQPSQETQYF
V gene: TRBV29-1
J gene: TRBJ2-5
clone size: .
D gene: .

CDR3 DNA: TGCGCCAGCAGCCAAGTCTTCAGCTCTGGAAACACCATATATTTT
CDR3 protein: CASSQVFSSGNTIYF
V gene: TRBV4-1
J gene: TRBJ1-3
clone size: .
D gene: .

CDR3 DNA: TGTGCCAGCAGCTTCTCATCAAGGGGCACTGAGCAGTTCTTC
CDR3 protein: CASSFSSRGTEQFF
V gene: TRBV7-3
J gene: TRBJ2-1
clone size: once
D gene: .

CDR3 DNA: TGTGCCAGCAGCGCGGGGGGGCTGGTCTCTGGAAACACCATATATTTT
CDR3 protein: CASSAGGLVSGNTIYF
V gene: TRBV9
J gene: TRBJ1-3
clone size: .
D gene: .

CDR3 DNA: TGTGCCAGTAGTATGTCGGGAGGGCCCTACTACAATGAGCAGTTCTTC
CDR3 protein: CASSMSGGPYYNEQFF
V gene: TRBV19
J gene: TRBJ2-1
clone size: few
D gene: TRBD2

CDR3 DNA: TGCGCCAGCAGCTTGAGAGGACAGCCCTACGAGCAGTACTTC
CDR3 protein: CASSLRGQPYEQYF
V gene: TRBV5-1
J gene: TRBJ2-7
clone size: .
D gene: .

CDR3 DNA: TGTGCCAGCAGGCCAACGCGGGGGGCTGGCGAGCAGTACTTC
CDR3 protein: CASRPTRGAGEQYF
V gene: TRBV16
J gene: TRBJ2-7
clone size: few
D gene: TRBD2

CDR3 DNA: TGCGCCAGCAGAACGGGACAGGGGAATGGAAACACCATATATTTT
CDR3 protein: CASRTGQGNGNTIYF
V gene: TRBV5-1
J gene: TRBJ1-3
clone size: .
D gene: TRBD1

CDR3 DNA: TGCGCCAGCAGTCCCTTCAGGACTAGCGGGAGCACAGATACGCAGTATTTT
CDR3 protein: CASSPFRTSGSTDTQYF
V gene: TRBV10-2
J gene: TRBJ2-3
clone size: .
D gene: TRBD2

CDR3 DNA: TGTGCCAGTTGGAGTGGGACTAGCGGGCCCTACGAGCAGTACTTC
CDR3 protein: CASWSGTSGPYEQYF
V gene: TRBV27
J gene: TRBJ2-7
clone size: .
D gene: TRBD2

CDR3 DNA: TGCGCCAGCAGCCATCGACAGGGCATTCAGTACTTC
CDR3 protein: CASSHRQGIQYF
V gene: TRBV4-3
J gene: TRBJ2-4
clone size: .
D gene: TRBD1

CDR3 DNA: TGTGCCAGCAGTTTATTCGCCCAGGGGGACACCTTC
CDR3 protein: CASSLFAQGDTF
V gene: TRBV28
J gene: TRBJ1-2
clone size: .
D gene: TRBD1

CDR3 DNA: TGTGCCATCAGTGGAAGACAGGCGGCGGACACTGAAGCTTTCTTT
CDR3 protein: CAISGRQAADTEAFF
V gene: TRBV10-3
J gene: TRBJ1-1
clone size: .
D gene: .

CDR3 DNA: TGTGCCAGCTCACGTCCCGGGACTAGCGGGAGGAATACGCAGTATTTT
CDR3 protein: CASSRPGTSGRNTQYF
V gene: TRBV18
J gene: TRBJ2-3
clone size: .
D gene: TRBD2

CDR3 DNA: TGTGCCAGCAGCTTAGCCAGGGGAGGGACCGGGGAGCTGTTTTTT
CDR3 protein: CASSLARGGTGELFF
V gene: TRBV7-6
J gene: TRBJ2-2
clone size: .
D gene: .

CDR3 DNA: TGTGCCAGCAGCCACCCCGACAGGGGCCCCCTACAGAGAAACACTGAAGCTTTCTTT
CDR3 protein: CASSHPDRGPLQRNTEAFF
V gene: TRBV7-9
J gene: TRBJ1-1
clone size: .
D gene: TRBD1

CDR3 DNA: TGTGCCAGCAGCCCCGTGGGGGGAGGTGAAAAACTGTTTTTT
CDR3 protein: CASSPVGGGEKLFF
V gene: TRBV7-9
J gene: TRBJ1-4
clone size: .
D gene: .

CDR3 DNA: TGTGCCAGCAGTCCAGCGGTAGGGGGCGAGCAGTACTTC
CDR3 protein: CASSPAVGGEQYF
V gene: TRBV11-2
J gene: TRBJ2-7
clone size: .
D gene: .

CDR3 DNA: TGTGCCAGCTCACCACCCCAGGGGAACTATGGCTACACCTTC
CDR3 protein: CASSPPQGNYGYTF
V gene: TRBV18
J gene: TRBJ1-2
clone size: .
D gene: .

CDR3 DNA: TGCGCCAGCAGCCAAGATTTCACGACAGGGAACTCCTACGAGCAGTACTTC
CDR3 protein: CASSQDFTTGNSYEQYF
V gene: TRBV4-3
J gene: TRBJ2-7
clone size: .
D gene: TRBD1

CDR3 DNA: TGTGCCAGTAGTGAACCCGGGACTAGTAAGCACGAGCAGTACTTC
CDR3 protein: CASSEPGTSKHEQYF
V gene: TRBV19
J gene: TRBJ2-7
clone size: .
D gene: TRBD2